This T cell receptor (beta chain) was sequenced during a study of persistence of HIV-infected CD4 T cells. In its sample, this clone was seen a few times. Antigen unknown. Germline loops: CDR1 ENHRY, CDR2 SYGVKD. V was trimmed by 2 bases and J by 2 bases, leaving 16 bases between them. This CDR3 spans 18 amino acids. The immunoSEQ assay was version 4, run in survey mode. Here immunoSEQ multiplex PCR was the method, and the copy in TCRdb shows in-frame clones only, minus some. The sample contains roughly 13,000 clones, about 60% of which appear only once. Cells were stimulated with overlapping HIV-1 Gag 15-mer peptides. Responding CD4+ T cells were sorted by upregulation of both CD40 ligand and CD69. Donors had undetectable plasma HIV-1 RNA, under 50 copies/mL, for 4+ years. Donors had CD4+ T cell counts above 400 cells/uL and were CMV-seropositive. A roughly 19-hour stimulation of CD8-depleted PBMCs used anti-CD28/CD49d costimulation, CD40-blocking antibody and enfuvirtide.

The specimen was CD4+ T cells sorted from PBMCs after 18-hour stimulation, collected from a patient who received antiretroviral therapy. This receptor was obtained from an adult man with HIV who was CMV-seropositive. The chain carries TRBV10-3 and TRBJ2-6; D is perhaps TRBD1 (6 bases). For the CDR3, the DNA is TGTGCCATCAGTGAGAACAGGGTGAATTCGGCTGGGGCCAACGTCCTGACTTTC. It specifies CAISENRVNSAGANVLTF.